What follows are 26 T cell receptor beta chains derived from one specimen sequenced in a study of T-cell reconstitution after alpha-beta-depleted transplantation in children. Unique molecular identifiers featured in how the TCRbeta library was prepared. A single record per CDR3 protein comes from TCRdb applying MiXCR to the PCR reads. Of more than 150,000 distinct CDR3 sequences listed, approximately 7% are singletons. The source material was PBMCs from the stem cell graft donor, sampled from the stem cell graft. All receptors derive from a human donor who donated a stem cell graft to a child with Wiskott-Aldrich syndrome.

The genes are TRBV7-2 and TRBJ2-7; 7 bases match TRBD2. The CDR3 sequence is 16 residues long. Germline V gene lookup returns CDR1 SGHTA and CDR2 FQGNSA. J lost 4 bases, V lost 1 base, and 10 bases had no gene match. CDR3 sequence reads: CASSLVGGGSVYEQYF. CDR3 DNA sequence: TGTGCCAGCAGCTTAGTTGGGGGGGGATCAGTTTACGAGCAGTACTTC. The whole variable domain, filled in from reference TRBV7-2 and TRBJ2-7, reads GAGVSQSPSNKVTEKGKDVELRCDPISGHTALYWYRQSLGQGLEFLIYFQGNSAPDKSGLPSDRFSAERTGGSVSTLTIQRTQQEDSAVYLCASSLVGGGSVYEQYFGPGTRLTVT.

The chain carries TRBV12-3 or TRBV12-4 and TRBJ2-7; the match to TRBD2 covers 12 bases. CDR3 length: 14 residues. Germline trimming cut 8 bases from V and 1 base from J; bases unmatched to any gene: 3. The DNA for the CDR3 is TGTGCCAGCGTACTAGCGGGGGGTTCCTACGAGCAGTACTTC. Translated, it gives CASVLAGGSYEQYF.

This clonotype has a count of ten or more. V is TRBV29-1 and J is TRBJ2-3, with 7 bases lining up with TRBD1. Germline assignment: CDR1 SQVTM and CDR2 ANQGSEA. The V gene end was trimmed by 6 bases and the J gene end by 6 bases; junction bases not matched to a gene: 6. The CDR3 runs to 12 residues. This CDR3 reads CSVEKTGDTQYF. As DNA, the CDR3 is TGCAGCGTAGAAAAGACAGGGGATACGCAGTATTTT.

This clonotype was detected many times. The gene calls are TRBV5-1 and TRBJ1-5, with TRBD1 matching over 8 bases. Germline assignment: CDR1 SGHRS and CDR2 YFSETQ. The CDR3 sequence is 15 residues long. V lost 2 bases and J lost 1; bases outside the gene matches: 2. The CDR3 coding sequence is TGCGCCAGCAGCTTCGGGGACAGGAGCAATCAGCCCCAGCATTTT. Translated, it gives CASSFGDRSNQPQHF.

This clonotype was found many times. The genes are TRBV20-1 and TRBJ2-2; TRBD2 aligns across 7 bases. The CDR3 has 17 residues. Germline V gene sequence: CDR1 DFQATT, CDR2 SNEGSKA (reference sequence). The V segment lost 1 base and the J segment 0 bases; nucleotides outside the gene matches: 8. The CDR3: CSARVASGGANTGELFF. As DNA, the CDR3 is TGCAGTGCTAGAGTCGCTAGCGGAGGCGCGAACACCGGGGAGCTGTTTTTT.

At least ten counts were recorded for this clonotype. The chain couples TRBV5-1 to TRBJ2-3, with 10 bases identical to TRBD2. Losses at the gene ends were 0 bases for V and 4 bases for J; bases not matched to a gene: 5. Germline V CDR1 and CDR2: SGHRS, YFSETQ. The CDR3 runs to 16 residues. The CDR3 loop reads CASSLVGGLAADTQYF. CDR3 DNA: TGCGCCAGCAGCTTGGTGGGAGGACTAGCGGCAGATACGCAGTATTTT.

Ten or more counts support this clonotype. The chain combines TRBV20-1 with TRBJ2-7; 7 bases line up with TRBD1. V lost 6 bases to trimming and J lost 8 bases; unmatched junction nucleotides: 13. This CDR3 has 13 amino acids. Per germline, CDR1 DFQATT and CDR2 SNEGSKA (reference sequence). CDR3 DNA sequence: TGCAGTGCCGCCACCGGGACAGCTAACAAGCAGTACTTC. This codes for CSAATGTANKQYF.

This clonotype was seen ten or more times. This CDR3 reads CASSLGTWETQYF. The CDR3 coding sequence is TGCGCCAGCAGCTTGGGAACTTGGGAGACCCAGTACTTC. The chain is built from TRBV5-1 and TRBJ2-5; D not resolved. V lost 0 bases to trimming and J lost 5 bases, with 8 bases between them. Per germline, CDR1 SGHRS and CDR2 YFSETQ. This CDR3 is built from 13 residues.

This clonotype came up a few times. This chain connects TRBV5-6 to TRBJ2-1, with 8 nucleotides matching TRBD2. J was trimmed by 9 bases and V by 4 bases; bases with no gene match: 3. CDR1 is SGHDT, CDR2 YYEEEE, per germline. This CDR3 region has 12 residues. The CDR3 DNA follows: TGTGCCAGCAGCCCCACTAGCGGTGAGCAGTTCTTC. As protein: CASSPTSGEQFF.

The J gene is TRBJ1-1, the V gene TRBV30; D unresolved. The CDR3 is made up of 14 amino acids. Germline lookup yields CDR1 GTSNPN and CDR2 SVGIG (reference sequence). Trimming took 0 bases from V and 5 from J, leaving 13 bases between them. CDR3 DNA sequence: TGTGCCTGGAGTGTGGCCCTTTTCTATACTGAAGCTTTCTTT. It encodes CAWSVALFYTEAFF.

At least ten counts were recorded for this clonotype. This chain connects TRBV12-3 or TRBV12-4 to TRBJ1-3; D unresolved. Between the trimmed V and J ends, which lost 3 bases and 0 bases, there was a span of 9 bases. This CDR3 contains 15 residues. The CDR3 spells CASSFAQSSGNTIYF. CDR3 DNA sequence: TGTGCCAGCAGTTTCGCCCAATCCTCTGGAAACACCATATATTTT.

The chain's CDR3 is CASSPRGGDTGELFF. CDR3 nucleotide sequence: TGCGCCAGCAGCCCCAGGGGGGGCGACACCGGGGAGCTGTTTTTT. The chain has TRBV5-1 and TRBJ2-2, with D perhaps matching TRBD1 or TRBD2 (7 bases each). From germline, CDR1 is SGHRS and CDR2 YFSETQ. Trimming removed 4 bases at V and 3 bases at J, with 13 bases between. This CDR3 is 15 amino acids long. The full variable domain, its missing parts supplied by reference TRBV5-1 and TRBJ2-2, is KAGVTQTPRYLIKTRGQQVTLSCSPISGHRSVSWYQQTPGQGLQFLFEYFSETQRNKGNFPGRFSGRQFSNSRSEMNVSTLELGDSALYLCASSPRGGDTGELFFGEGSRLTVL.

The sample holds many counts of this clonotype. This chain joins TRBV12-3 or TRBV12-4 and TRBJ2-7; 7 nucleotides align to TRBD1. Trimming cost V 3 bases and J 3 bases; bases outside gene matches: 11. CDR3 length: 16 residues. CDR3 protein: CASSLGPGQGVYEQYF. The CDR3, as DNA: TGTGCCAGCAGTTTGGGTCCCGGCCAGGGGGTCTACGAGCAGTACTTC.

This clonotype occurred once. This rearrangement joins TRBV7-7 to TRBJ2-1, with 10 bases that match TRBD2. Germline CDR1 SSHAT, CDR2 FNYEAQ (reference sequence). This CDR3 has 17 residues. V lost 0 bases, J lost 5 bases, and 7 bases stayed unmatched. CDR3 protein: CASSLAPSGGLNNEQFF. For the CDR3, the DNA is TGTGCCAGCAGCTTAGCCCCTAGCGGGGGCCTTAACAATGAGCAGTTCTTC.

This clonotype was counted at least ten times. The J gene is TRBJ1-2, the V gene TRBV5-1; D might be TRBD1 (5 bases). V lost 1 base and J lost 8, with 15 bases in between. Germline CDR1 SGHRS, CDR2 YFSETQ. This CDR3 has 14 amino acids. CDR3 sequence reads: CASSLSRTTGGYTF. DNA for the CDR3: TGCGCCAGCAGCTTGAGTAGGACCACAGGCGGCTACACCTTC.

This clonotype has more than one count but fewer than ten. The CDR3 nucleotides read TGTGCCAGTAGTAGAAGGACTAGCGGGAGTATAAATGAGCAGTTCTTC. Translated: CASSRRTSGSINEQFF. The V gene is TRBV19, the J gene TRBJ2-1, with 13 bases that match TRBD2. V was clipped by 4 bases and J by 7 bases; unmatched bases: 7. CDR3 length: 16 amino acids. Per germline, CDR1 LNHDA and CDR2 SQIVND (reference sequence).

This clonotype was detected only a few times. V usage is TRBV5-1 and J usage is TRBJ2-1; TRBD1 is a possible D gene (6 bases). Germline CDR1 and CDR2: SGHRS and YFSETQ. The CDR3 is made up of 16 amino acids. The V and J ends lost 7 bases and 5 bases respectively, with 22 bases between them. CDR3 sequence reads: CASAPQIPTGNNEQFF. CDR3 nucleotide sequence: TGCGCCAGCGCTCCCCAGATTCCTACAGGGAACAATGAGCAGTTCTTC.

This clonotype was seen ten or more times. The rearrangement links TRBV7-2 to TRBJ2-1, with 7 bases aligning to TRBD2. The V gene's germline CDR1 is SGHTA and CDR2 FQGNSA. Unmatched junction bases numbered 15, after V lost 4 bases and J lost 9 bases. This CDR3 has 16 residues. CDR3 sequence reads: CASSSRWTRGFAEQFF. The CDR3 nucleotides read TGTGCCAGCAGCTCGAGGTGGACTAGAGGCTTCGCTGAGCAGTTCTTC.

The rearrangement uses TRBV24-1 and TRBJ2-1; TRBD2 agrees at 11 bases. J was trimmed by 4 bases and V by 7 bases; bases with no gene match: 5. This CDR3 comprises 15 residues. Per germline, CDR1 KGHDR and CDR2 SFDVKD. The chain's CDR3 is CATSGGLAVYNEQFF. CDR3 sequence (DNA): TGTGCCACCAGCGGGGGACTAGCGGTTTACAATGAGCAGTTCTTC.

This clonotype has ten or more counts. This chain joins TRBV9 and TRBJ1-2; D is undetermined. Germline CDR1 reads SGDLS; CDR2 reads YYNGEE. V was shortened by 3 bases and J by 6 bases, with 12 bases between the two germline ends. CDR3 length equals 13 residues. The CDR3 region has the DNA TGTGCCAGCAGCGCCGATCTTTTAAATGGCTACACCTTC. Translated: CASSADLLNGYTF.

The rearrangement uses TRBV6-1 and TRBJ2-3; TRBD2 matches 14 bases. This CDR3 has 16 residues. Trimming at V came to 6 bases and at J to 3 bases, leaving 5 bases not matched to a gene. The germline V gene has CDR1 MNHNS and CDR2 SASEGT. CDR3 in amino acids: CASSPGTSGGTDTQYF. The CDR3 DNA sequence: TGTGCCAGCAGCCCCGGGACTAGCGGGGGAACAGATACGCAGTATTTT.

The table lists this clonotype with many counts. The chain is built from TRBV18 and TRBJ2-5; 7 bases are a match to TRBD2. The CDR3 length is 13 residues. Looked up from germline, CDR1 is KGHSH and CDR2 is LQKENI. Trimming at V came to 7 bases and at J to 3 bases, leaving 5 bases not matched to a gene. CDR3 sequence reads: CASLTSREETQYF. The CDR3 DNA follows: TGTGCCAGCTTGACTAGCAGGGAAGAGACCCAGTACTTC.

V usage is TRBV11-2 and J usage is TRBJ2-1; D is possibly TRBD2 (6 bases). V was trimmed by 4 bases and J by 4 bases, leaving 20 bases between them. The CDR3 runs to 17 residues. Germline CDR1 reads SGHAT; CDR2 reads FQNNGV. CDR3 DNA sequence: TGTGCCAGCAGCTCCCGGGGTAGCGGAGCGAATTACAATGAGCAGTTCTTC. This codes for CASSSRGSGANYNEQFF.

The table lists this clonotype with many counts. The CDR3 DNA sequence: TGTGCCATCACCGGGAGCTCCTACGAGCAGTACTTC. It encodes CAITGSSYEQYF. This chain links TRBV10-3 with TRBJ2-7, with D possibly being TRBD2 (6 bases). The CDR3 is 12 amino acids. The germline V and J ends were trimmed by 7 bases and 0 bases, with 7 bases remaining between them. CDR1 and CDR2 from the germline V gene are ENHRY and SYGVKD.

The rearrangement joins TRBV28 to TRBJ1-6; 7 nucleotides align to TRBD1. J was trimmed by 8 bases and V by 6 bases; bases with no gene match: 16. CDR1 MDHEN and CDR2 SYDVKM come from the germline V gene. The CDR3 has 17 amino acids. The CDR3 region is CASSLPGPTGRDSPLHF. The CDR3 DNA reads TGTGCCAGCAGCCTACCAGGTCCGACAGGGAGGGATTCACCCCTCCACTTT.

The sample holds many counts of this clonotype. The chain's CDR3 is CASSLSGQGWHEQYF. In nucleotides, the CDR3 is TGTGCCAGCAGCTTATCAGGCCAGGGGTGGCACGAGCAGTACTTC. This sequence joins TRBV7-2 and TRBJ2-7; a possible D gene is TRBD1 (6 bases). The germline V and J ends were trimmed by 2 bases and 5 bases, with 16 bases remaining between them. The CDR3 consists of 15 residues. Germline lookup yields CDR1 SGHTA and CDR2 FQGNSA.